The 29 T cell receptor beta chains presented below share a single source sample, sequenced in a study of cytotoxic CD8 clonotypes in ibrutinib-treated CLL. Sequencing was performed with immunoSEQ multiplex PCR; in TCRdb, only in-frame clones are kept and a portion is missing. The sample carries tens of thousands of clones, more than 75% recorded once. The sample in question was PBMCs, obtained after 36 months of ibrutinib treatment. The receptor source for this set is a human donor with chronic lymphocytic leukemia.

The V gene is TRBV2, the J gene TRBJ2-1; 10 bases match TRBD2. V dropped 7 bases and J dropped 10; count of bases not matched to a gene: 10. From germline, CDR1 is SNHLY and CDR2 FYNNEI. The CDR3 runs to 14 residues. CDR3 sequence reads: CASKGTSAGVEQFF. The CDR3 DNA follows: TGTGCCAGCAAGGGGACTAGCGCCGGAGTAGAGCAGTTCTTC.

The chain couples TRBV5-4 to TRBJ2-2, with a possible D match to TRBD1 (6 bases). The V end was cut by 1 base, the J end by 4 bases, with 11 bases between. Germline V gives CDR1 SGHNT, CDR2 YYREEE (reference sequence). The CDR3 runs 15 residues. The CDR3 loop reads CASSLSGRGTGELFF. CDR3 DNA sequence: TGTGCCAGCAGCTTGAGTGGCAGGGGCACCGGGGAGCTGTTTTTT. The full variable domain, in which reference TRBV5-4 and TRBJ2-2 provide the parts outside the CDR3, is ETGVTQSPTHLIKTRGQQVTLRCSSQSGHNTVSWYQQALGQGPQFIFQYYREEENGRGNFPPRFSGLQFPNYSSELNVNALELDDSALYLCASSLSGRGTGELFFGEGSRLTVL.

The rearrangement links TRBV5-6 to TRBJ1-5; perhaps TRBD1 as D (5 bases). Germline V gene sequence: CDR1 SGHDT, CDR2 YYEEEE. The CDR3 loop spans 14 amino acids. Trimming stripped 4 bases from V and 4 bases from J, with 12 bases between. The CDR3 loop reads CASSPKGPNQPQHF. In nucleotides, the CDR3 is TGTGCCAGCAGCCCGAAGGGACCGAATCAGCCCCAGCATTTT. The full variable domain, rest sourced from reference TRBV5-6 and TRBJ1-5, is DAGVTQSPTHLIKTRGQQVTLRCSPKSGHDTVSWYQQALGQGPQFIFQYYEEEERQRGNFPDRFSGHQFPNYSSELNVNALLLGDSALYLCASSPKGPNQPQHFGDGTRLSIL.

The DNA for the CDR3 is TGTGCCAGTAGTATACTCTCCGGGAACTATGGCTACACCTTC. It is translated as CASSILSGNYGYTF. The chain is built from TRBV19 and TRBJ1-2; no reliable D call. The V end lost 2 bases, the J end lost 2 bases, and 9 bases lay between the germline ends. The CDR3 sequence is 14 residues long. Germline CDR1 LNHDA, CDR2 SQIVND (reference sequence). Using reference TRBV19 and TRBJ1-2 for the parts outside the CDR3, the full variable domain is DGGITQSPKYLFRKEGQNVTLSCEQNLNHDAMYWYRQDPGQGLRLIYYSQIVNDFQKGDIAEGYSVSREKKESFPLTVTSAQKNPTAFYLCASSILSGNYGYTFGSGTRLTVV.

The rearrangement joins TRBV6-5 to TRBJ2-7; 7 nucleotides align to TRBD2. Germline-derived CDR1 and CDR2 are MNHEY and SVGAGI. CDR3 length: 15 amino acids. The trim removed 4 bases at V and 0 bases at J, leaving 6 bases unmatched. The CDR3 is CASSLFRTSSYEQYF. CDR3 nucleotides: TGTGCCAGCAGTTTGTTTAGGACTAGCTCCTACGAGCAGTACTTC.

V gene TRBV10-2 combines with J gene TRBJ2-7, with 8 bases lining up with TRBD2. The trim removed 3 bases at V and 3 bases at J, leaving 10 bases unmatched. CDR3 size: 16 residues. Germline CDR1 reads WSHSY; CDR2 reads SAAADI. Here the CDR3 DNA reads TGCGCCAGCAGTGACAACGGGGGGGCCGAAGGCTACGAGCAGTACTTC. Its protein product is CASSDNGGAEGYEQYF.

J is TRBJ1-5 and V is TRBV27, with TRBD1 as a possible D gene (5 bases). The germline V gene encodes CDR1 MNHEY and CDR2 SMNVEV (reference sequence). The CDR3 is 15 residues long. Trimming stripped 2 bases from V and 4 bases from J, with 12 bases between. CDR3: CASSLGAAGNQPQHF. CDR3 in DNA: TGTGCCAGCAGTTTAGGGGCGGCAGGGAATCAGCCCCAGCATTTT.

The chain links TRBV7-8 to TRBJ2-5, with TRBD1 as a possible D gene (5 bases). The V gene's germline CDR1 is SGHVS and CDR2 FQNEAQ. The CDR3 is 16 amino acids. V dropped 1 base and J dropped 5 bases, with 17 bases sitting between them. CDR3 in amino acids: CASSLVVGRKGETQYF. As DNA, the CDR3 is TGTGCCAGCAGCTTAGTTGTCGGTAGGAAGGGGGAGACCCAGTACTTC.

The V call is TRBV29-1, the J call TRBJ1-2; D not certain. Germline V CDR1 and CDR2: SQVTM, ANQGSEA. V dropped 2 bases and J dropped 7 bases, with 14 bases sitting between them. The CDR3 is 13 residues long. CDR3 region: CSVERSIAFGYTF. CDR3 bases: TGCAGCGTTGAAAGGTCGATAGCTTTTGGCTACACCTTC.

The chain recombines TRBV29-1 with TRBJ1-2; D is unclear. V lost 2 bases and J 8 bases, leaving 12 bases between the germline ends. The germline gives CDR1 SQVTM, CDR2 ANQGSEA. CDR3 size: 12 residues. DNA of the CDR3: TGCAGCGTTGAATTTTTCGGTAGGGGCTACACCTTC. Its translation is CSVEFFGRGYTF.

The rearrangement links TRBV11-2 to TRBJ1-1; 10 bases fit TRBD1. From germline, CDR1 is SGHAT and CDR2 FQNNGV. V shed 3 bases and J 10 bases; nucleotides not matched to a gene: 11. This CDR3 contains 15 residues. CDR3 DNA: TGTGCCAGCAGCTTTGCGGGACAGGGGACGTCGGCAGCTTTCTTT. Translating gives CASSFAGQGTSAAFF. The complete variable domain, with remaining parts taken from reference TRBV11-2 and TRBJ1-1, reads EAGVAQSPRYKIIEKRQSVAFWCNPISGHATLYWYQQILGQGPKLLIQFQNNGVVDDSQLPKDRFSAERLKGVDSTLKIQPAKLEDSAVYLCASSFAGQGTSAAFFGQGTRLTVV.

The chain couples TRBV2 to TRBJ2-3; no definite D call. The CDR3 has 12 residues. Trimming took off 6 bases at V and 2 bases at J, with 6 bases between the two ends. Germline lookup yields CDR1 SNHLY and CDR2 FYNNEI. The CDR3 protein is CASRFYTDTQYF. CDR3 nucleotides: TGTGCCAGCAGATTCTACACAGATACGCAGTATTTT.

The genes are TRBV27 and TRBJ2-7, with D uncertain. The CDR3 sequence is 14 residues long. V lost 3 bases and J lost 1, with 10 bases in between. From germline, CDR1 is MNHEY and CDR2 SMNVEV (reference sequence). CDR3 sequence: CASSFGWGSYEQYF. CDR3 nucleotides: TGTGCCAGCAGTTTTGGTTGGGGATCCTACGAGCAGTACTTC.

This sequence joins TRBV5-4 and TRBJ1-3; the D gene is possibly TRBD1 (5 bases). The CDR3 runs 16 residues. Germline lookup yields CDR1 SGHNT and CDR2 YYREEE (reference sequence). Trimming removed 0 bases from V and 8 bases from J, with 18 bases in between. The CDR3 sequence: CASSLEGPGGRHTIYF. CDR3 nucleotide sequence: TGTGCCAGCAGCTTGGAGGGGCCTGGGGGGAGGCACACCATATATTTT.

The chain links TRBV19 to TRBJ1-1, with D unresolved. Germline lookup yields CDR1 LNHDA and CDR2 SQIVND (reference sequence). The CDR3 contains 17 residues. V was clipped by 1 base and J by 0 bases, with 15 bases between them. CDR3 sequence (DNA): TGTGCCAGTAGTATAGGGGCTGGGCAGCCTTTGAACACTGAAGCTTTCTTT. As protein: CASSIGAGQPLNTEAFF.

The V gene is TRBV7-3, the J gene TRBJ2-5, with D possibly being TRBD1 (6 bases). Looked up from germline, CDR1 is SGHTA and CDR2 is FQGTGA. The V end was cut by 3 bases, the J end by 3 bases, with 8 bases between. The CDR3 contains 13 residues. The CDR3 region has the DNA TGTGCCAGCAGCTTCTCAGGGGAAGAGACCCAGTACTTC. Translated: CASSFSGEETQYF.

The rearrangement uses TRBV5-6 and TRBJ1-5, with D possibly TRBD1 on 5 matching bases. Trimming cost V 4 bases and J 0 bases, with 11 bases left between them. CDR1 and CDR2 from the germline V gene are SGHDT and YYEEEE. CDR3 length: 15 residues. CDR3 coding DNA: TGTGCCAGCAGCAGGGGAGGGTATAGCAATCAGCCCCAGCATTTT. Amino acids: CASSRGGYSNQPQHF.

This chain joins TRBV29-1 and TRBJ1-4; possible D gene TRBD1, 6 bases. CDR1 is SQVTM and CDR2 is ANQGSEA in the germline V gene. Trimming left V 7 bases short and J 3 bases short, with 18 bases between. The CDR3 is 15 amino acids. DNA for the CDR3: TGCAGCGCCACCGGGGAAGGGGGGCCTAATGAAAAACTGTTTTTT. Its protein is CSATGEGGPNEKLFF. The whole variable domain, filled in from reference TRBV29-1 and TRBJ1-4, reads SAVISQKPSRDICQRGTSLTIQCQVDSQVTMMFWYRQQPGQSLTLIATANQGSEATYESGFVIDKFPISRPNLTFSTLTVSNMSPEDSSIYLCSATGEGGPNEKLFFGSGTQLSVL.

The chain is built from TRBV19 and TRBJ2-7; D is unresolved. This CDR3 contains 14 residues. Germline V lookup: CDR1 LNHDA, CDR2 SQIVND (reference sequence). The germline V and J ends were trimmed by 6 bases and 5 bases, with 17 bases remaining between them. The CDR3 reads CASSPPSGVHEQYF. DNA for the CDR3: TGTGCCAGTAGCCCCCCGAGTGGGGTCCACGAGCAGTACTTC.

The CDR3 reads CSGRQGYEQYF. CDR3 in DNA: TGCAGCGGAAGACAGGGGTACGAGCAGTACTTC. The chain couples TRBV29-1 to TRBJ2-7; 8 nucleotides match TRBD1. The junction had 3 bases not matched to a gene; V was cut back by 7 bases and J by 4 bases. The germline V gene has CDR1 SQVTM and CDR2 ANQGSEA. There are 11 residues in the CDR3.

The chain uses TRBV4-1 and TRBJ1-4; D ambiguous. The germline CDR1 and CDR2 sequences are MGHRA and YSYEKL. V lost 0 bases, J lost 0 bases, and 8 bases lay in between. The CDR3 length is 16 residues. CDR3 nucleotides: TGCGCCAGCAGCCAAGATAGCCCGGCAACTAATGAAAAACTGTTTTTT. Its protein is CASSQDSPATNEKLFF.

This clone was detected a few times. The chain recombines TRBV28 with TRBJ1-1; no clear D. Trimming took 0 bases from V and 0 from J, leaving 14 bases between them. The germline gives CDR1 MDHEN, CDR2 SYDVKM. The length of the CDR3 is 17 residues. CDR3 DNA: TGTGCCAGCAGTTTATGGGGCCCCCGATCATTGAACACTGAAGCTTTCTTT. As protein: CASSLWGPRSLNTEAFF.

The genes are TRBV4-2 and TRBJ1-1; unclear D gene. The germline gives CDR1 LGHNA, CDR2 YNFKEQ. This CDR3 has 12 residues. V dropped 4 bases and J dropped 2 bases, with 5 bases sitting between them. CDR3 region: CASSRGNTEAFF. The DNA for the CDR3 is TGTGCCAGCAGCCGGGGTAACACTGAAGCTTTCTTT.

This chain connects TRBV13 to TRBJ1-1; 7 bases agree with TRBD1. The V and J ends lost 1 base and 5 bases, in that order; junction bases with no gene match: 4. There are 14 residues in the CDR3. Germline-derived CDR1 and CDR2 are PRHDT and FYEKMQ (reference sequence). CDR3 DNA: TGTGCCAGCAGCTTAGTACAGGGGAGGACTGAAGCTTTCTTT. It yields the protein CASSLVQGRTEAFF. Looking up the rest from reference TRBV13 and TRBJ1-1 gives the full variable domain: AAGVIQSPRHLIKEKRETATLKCYPIPRHDTVYWYQQGPGQDPQFLISFYEKMQSDKGSIPDRFSAQQFSDYHSELNMSSLELGDSALYFCASSLVQGRTEAFFGQGTRLTVV.

This chain links TRBV10-3 with TRBJ2-1; no clear D gene. The V end lost 6 bases, the J end lost 4 bases, and 13 bases lay between the germline ends. There are 14 residues in the CDR3. Germline-derived CDR1 and CDR2 are ENHRY and SYGVKD. The CDR3 DNA follows: TGTGCCATCAGCAAAGACGGATTTTACAATGAGCAGTTCTTC. Protein sequence: CAISKDGFYNEQFF.

The chain couples TRBV6-5 to TRBJ2-5, with D perhaps TRBD1 or TRBD2 (5 bases each). In germline, CDR1 is MNHEY, CDR2 SVGAGI. The CDR3 consists of 15 residues. Trimming shortened V by 5 bases and J by 7 bases, and 20 bases separated the two germline ends. As DNA, the CDR3 is TGTGCCAGCAGTCGACCGGGACGGAGGATCGGGACCCAGTACTTC. Its protein is CASSRPGRRIGTQYF.

The table lists this clone with a count of one. The rearrangement links TRBV14 to TRBJ2-6; tentative D call: TRBD2 (5 bases). Germline V gives CDR1 SGHDN, CDR2 FVKESK. The V and J ends lost 8 bases and 0 bases respectively, with 17 bases between them. This CDR3 spans 17 amino acids. In DNA, the CDR3 is TGTGCCAGCCTCGTTCGAGACGGAGGCTCTGGGGCCAACGTCCTGACTTTC. It is translated as CASLVRDGGSGANVLTF.

The chain is built from TRBV9 and TRBJ2-5; 16 bases agree with TRBD2. Germline CDR1 and CDR2: SGDLS and YYNGEE. The CDR3 runs 17 residues. V shed 4 bases, J shed 5 bases, and the junction held 8 bases outside the gene matches. In DNA form, the CDR3 reads TGTGCCAGCAGCCTTGGGACTAGCGGGGGGGCTTGGGAGACCCAGTACTTC. It codes for CASSLGTSGGAWETQYF. The complete variable domain, with remaining parts taken from reference TRBV9 and TRBJ2-5, reads DSGVTQTPKHLITATGQRVTLRCSPRSGDLSVYWYQQSLDQGLQFLIQYYNGEERAKGNILERFSAQQFPDLHSELNLSSLELGDSALYFCASSLGTSGGAWETQYFGPGTRLLVL.

This clone was counted once. The chain links TRBV11-1 to TRBJ1-2; D perhaps matches TRBD1 (5 bases). V lost 3 bases, J lost 4 bases, and 9 bases lay in between. Germline V gives CDR1 SGHAT, CDR2 FQDESV (reference sequence). This CDR3 spans 13 amino acids. The CDR3, as DNA: TGTGCCAGCAGCTTGACGGGGGGCTATGGCTACACCTTC. The encoded protein is CASSLTGGYGYTF.